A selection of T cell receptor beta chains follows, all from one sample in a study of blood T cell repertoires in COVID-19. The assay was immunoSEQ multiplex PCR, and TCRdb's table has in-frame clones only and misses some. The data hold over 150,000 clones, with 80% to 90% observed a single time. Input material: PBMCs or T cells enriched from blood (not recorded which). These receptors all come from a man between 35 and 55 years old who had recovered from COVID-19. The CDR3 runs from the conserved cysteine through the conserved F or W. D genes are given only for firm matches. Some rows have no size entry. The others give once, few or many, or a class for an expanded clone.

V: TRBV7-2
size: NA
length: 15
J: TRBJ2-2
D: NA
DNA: TGTGCCAGCAGCTTTATCCCCTACAGCACCGGGGAGCTGTTTTTT
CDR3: CASSFIPYSTGELFF

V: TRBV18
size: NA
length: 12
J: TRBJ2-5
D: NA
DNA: TGTGCCAGCTCAAATCCGGGGGAGACCCAGTACTTC
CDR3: CASSNPGETQYF

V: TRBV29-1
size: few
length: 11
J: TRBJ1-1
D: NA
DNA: TGCAGCGTTGCTGACAGTACGAAAGCTTTCTTT
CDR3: CSVADSTKAFF

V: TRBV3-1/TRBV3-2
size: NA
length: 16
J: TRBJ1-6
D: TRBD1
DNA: TGTGCCAGCAGCCAACGCCCGACAGGGTGGAATTCACCCCTCCACTTT
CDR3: CASSQRPTGWNSPLHF

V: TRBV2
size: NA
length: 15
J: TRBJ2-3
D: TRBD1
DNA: TGTGCCAGCAGGGGACAGGGGACCCGCACAGATACGCAGTATTTT
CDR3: CASRGQGTRTDTQYF

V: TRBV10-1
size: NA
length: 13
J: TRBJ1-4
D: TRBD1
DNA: TGCGCCAGCAGTTCGGGACAGGGCGAAAAACTGTTTTTT
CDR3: CASSSGQGEKLFF

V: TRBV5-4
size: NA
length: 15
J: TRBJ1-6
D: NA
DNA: TGTGCCAGCAGCTTGGACCAGGGGCACTATTCACCCCTCCACTTT
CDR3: CASSLDQGHYSPLHF

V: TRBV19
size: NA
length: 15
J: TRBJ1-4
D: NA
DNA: TGTGCCAGTAGCGGGATGGGACGGAGGGGTGAAAAACTGTTTTTT
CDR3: CASSGMGRRGEKLFF

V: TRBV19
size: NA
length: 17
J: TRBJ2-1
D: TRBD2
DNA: TGTGCCAGTAGTATAGTTTGGAGCGGGATAGGGAACAATGAGCAGTTCTTC
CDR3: CASSIVWSGIGNNEQFF

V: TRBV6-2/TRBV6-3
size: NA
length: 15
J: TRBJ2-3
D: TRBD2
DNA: TGTGCCAGCAGTTACTTAGCGGGATACACAGATACGCAGTATTTT
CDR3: CASSYLAGYTDTQYF

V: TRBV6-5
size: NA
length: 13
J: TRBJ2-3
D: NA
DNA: TGTGCCAGCAGTTATAGCCCCACAGATACGCAGTATTTT
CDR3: CASSYSPTDTQYF

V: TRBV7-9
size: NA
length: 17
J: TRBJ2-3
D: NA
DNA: TGTGCCAGCAGCCTAGGGTCCACCGGAGCACCAACAGATACGCAGTATTTT
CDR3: CASSLGSTGAPTDTQYF

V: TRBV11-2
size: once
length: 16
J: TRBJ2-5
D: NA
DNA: TGTGCCAGCAGCTTATCCCCGTTAGCGGTCCAAGAGACCCAGTACTTC
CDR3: CASSLSPLAVQETQYF

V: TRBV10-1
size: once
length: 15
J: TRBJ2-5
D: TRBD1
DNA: TGCGCCAGCGGAAAGGGACAGGGTTGGACAGAGACCCAGTACTTC
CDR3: CASGKGQGWTETQYF

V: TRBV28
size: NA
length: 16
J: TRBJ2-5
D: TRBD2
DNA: TGTGCCAGCAGTTCCGCCTCTGACGGGAGGATAGAGACCCAGTACTTC
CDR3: CASSSASDGRIETQYF

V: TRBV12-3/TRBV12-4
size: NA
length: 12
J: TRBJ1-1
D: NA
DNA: TGTGCCAGCAAGGACAGTAACACTGAAGCTTTCTTT
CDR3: CASKDSNTEAFF

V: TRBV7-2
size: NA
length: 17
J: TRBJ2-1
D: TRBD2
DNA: TGTGCCAGCAGCCCGTGGACTAGCGGGGGACTATACAATGAGCAGTTCTTC
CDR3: CASSPWTSGGLYNEQFF

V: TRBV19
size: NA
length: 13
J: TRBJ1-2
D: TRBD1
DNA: TGTGCCAGTAGTATACAGGGGGCTGATGGCTACACCTTC
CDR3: CASSIQGADGYTF

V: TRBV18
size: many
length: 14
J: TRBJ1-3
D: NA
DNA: TGTGCCAGCTCCACAGGGAATTCTGGAAACACCATATATTTT
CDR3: CASSTGNSGNTIYF

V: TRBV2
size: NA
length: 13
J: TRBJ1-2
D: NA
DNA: TGTGCCAGCAGTGAAAGGCAGGGCAATGGCTACACCTTC
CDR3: CASSERQGNGYTF

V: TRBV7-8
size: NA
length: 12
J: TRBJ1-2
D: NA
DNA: TGTGCCAGCAGCTTAAACGGGAGGGGCTACACCTTC
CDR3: CASSLNGRGYTF

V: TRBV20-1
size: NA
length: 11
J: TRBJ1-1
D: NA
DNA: TGCAGTGCTGCGGGGGCCACTGAAGCTTTCTTT
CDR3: CSAAGATEAFF

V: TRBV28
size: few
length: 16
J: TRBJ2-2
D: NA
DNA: TGTGCCAGCAGTTTACGAGCGGCCCCCAGTACCGGGGAGCTGTTTTTT
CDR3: CASSLRAAPSTGELFF

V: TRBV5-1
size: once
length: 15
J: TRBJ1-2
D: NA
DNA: TGCGCCAGCAGCTTGGACGGGGGGCGCACGTATGGCTACACCTTC
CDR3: CASSLDGGRTYGYTF

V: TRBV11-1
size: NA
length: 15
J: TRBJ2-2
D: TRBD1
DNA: TGTGCCAGCAGCTGGACAGGGGGGAACACCGGGGAGCTGTTTTTT
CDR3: CASSWTGGNTGELFF

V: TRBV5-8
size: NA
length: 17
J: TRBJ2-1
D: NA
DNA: TGTGCCAGCAGCCTCGGGACTTTGTTAAGCTCCTACAATGAGCAGTTCTTC
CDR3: CASSLGTLLSSYNEQFF

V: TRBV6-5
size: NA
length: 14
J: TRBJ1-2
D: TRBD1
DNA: TGTGCCAGCTTATGGACAGGGTCCGGCTATGGCTACACCTTC
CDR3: CASLWTGSGYGYTF

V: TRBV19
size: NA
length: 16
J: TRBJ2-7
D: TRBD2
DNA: TGTGCCAGTAGTCCGGGACTAGCGGGAGCCTCCTACGAGCAGTACTTC
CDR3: CASSPGLAGASYEQYF

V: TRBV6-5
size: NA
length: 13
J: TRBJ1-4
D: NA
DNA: TGTGCCAGCAGTTACGTCAATAATGAAAAACTGTTTTTT
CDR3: CASSYVNNEKLFF

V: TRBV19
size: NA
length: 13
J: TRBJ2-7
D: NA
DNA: TGTGCCAGTATGATAACGGGAGCCGGCGAGCAGTACTTC
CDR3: CASMITGAGEQYF

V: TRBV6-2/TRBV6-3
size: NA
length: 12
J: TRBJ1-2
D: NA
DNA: TGTGCCAGCAGTCAGACGGGCTATGGCTACACCTTC
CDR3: CASSQTGYGYTF

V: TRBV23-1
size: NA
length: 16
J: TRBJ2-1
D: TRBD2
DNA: TGCGCCAGCAGTCAATCGAGGACTAGCATCTACAATGAGCAGTTCTTC
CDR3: CASSQSRTSIYNEQFF

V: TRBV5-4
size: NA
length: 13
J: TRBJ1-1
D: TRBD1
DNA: TGTGCCAGCAGCTGGGACAGGGGAAGCTCAGCTTTCTTT
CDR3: CASSWDRGSSAFF

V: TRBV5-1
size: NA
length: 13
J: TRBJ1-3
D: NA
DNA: TGCGCCAGCAGCTTGTACTCTGGAAACACCATATATTTT
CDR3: CASSLYSGNTIYF

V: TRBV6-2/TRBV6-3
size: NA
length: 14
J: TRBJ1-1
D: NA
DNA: TGTGCCAGCAGTCGGGGGACCTATAGCACTGAAGCTTTCTTT
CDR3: CASSRGTYSTEAFF

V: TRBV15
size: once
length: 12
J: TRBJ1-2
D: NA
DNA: TGTGCCACCGCAGGGGACCCCTATGGCTACACCTTC
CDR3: CATAGDPYGYTF

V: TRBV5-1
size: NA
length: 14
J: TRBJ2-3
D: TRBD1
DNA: TGCGCCAGCAGCTTCCAGGGGGGCACAGATACGCAGTATTTT
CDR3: CASSFQGGTDTQYF

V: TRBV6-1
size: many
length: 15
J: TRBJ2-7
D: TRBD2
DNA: TGTGCCAGCAGTGAAGAAGATAGCGGGAGCGACGAGCAGTACTTC
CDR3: CASSEEDSGSDEQYF

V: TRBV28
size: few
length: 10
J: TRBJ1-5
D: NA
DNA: TGTGCCAGCGGGCAACAGCCCCAGCATTTT
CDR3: CASGQQPQHF

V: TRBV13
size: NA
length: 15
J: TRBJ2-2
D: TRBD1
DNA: TGTGCCAGCCGACCCGACAGGGGGAGGACCGGGGAGCTGTTTTTT
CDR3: CASRPDRGRTGELFF

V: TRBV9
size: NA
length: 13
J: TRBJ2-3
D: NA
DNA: TGTGCCAGCAGCGTTACTAGCACAGATACGCAGTATTTT
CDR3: CASSVTSTDTQYF

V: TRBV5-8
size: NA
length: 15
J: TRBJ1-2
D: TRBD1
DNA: TGTGCCAGCAGCTTACAGGGGGTGACCGTCTATGGCTACACCTTC
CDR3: CASSLQGVTVYGYTF

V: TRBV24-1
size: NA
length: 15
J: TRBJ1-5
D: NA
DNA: TGTGCCACCAGTGACAAGGGACTGGGAGGTCAGCCCCAGCATTTT
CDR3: CATSDKGLGGQPQHF

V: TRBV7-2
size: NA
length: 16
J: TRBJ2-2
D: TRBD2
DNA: TGTGCCAGCAGCACGGGCTCGGGACTAGCGATCGGGGAGCTGTTTTTT
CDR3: CASSTGSGLAIGELFF

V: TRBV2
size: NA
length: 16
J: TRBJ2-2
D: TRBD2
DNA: TGTGCCAGCAGTGAACTGAGCGGGAGAGGGACCGGGGAGCTGTTTTTT
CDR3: CASSELSGRGTGELFF

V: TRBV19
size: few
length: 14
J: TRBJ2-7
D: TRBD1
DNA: TGTGCCAGTAGCAAGACAGGGGTCGGCTACGAGCAGTACTTC
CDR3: CASSKTGVGYEQYF

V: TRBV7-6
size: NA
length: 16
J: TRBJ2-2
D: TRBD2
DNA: TGTGCCAGCAGCTTAGGGACTAGTTCGGCCACCGGGGAGCTGTTTTTT
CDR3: CASSLGTSSATGELFF

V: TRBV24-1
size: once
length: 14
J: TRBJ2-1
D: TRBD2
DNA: TGTGCCACCGGAACTAGCGGGAGGCCCAATGAGCAGTTCTTC
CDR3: CATGTSGRPNEQFF

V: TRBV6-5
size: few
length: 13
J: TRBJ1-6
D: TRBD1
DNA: TGTGCCAGCAACCAGGGGGCAAGTTCACCCCTCCACTTT
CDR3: CASNQGASSPLHF

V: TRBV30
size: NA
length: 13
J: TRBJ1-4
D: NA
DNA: TGTGCCTGTCGGGGAACGAGTAATGAAAAACTGTTTTTT
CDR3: CACRGTSNEKLFF

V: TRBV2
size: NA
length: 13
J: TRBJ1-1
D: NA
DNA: TGTGCCAGCAGTGTTTCTATGAACACTGAAGCTTTCTTT
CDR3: CASSVSMNTEAFF

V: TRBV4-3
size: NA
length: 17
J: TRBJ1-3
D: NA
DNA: TGCGCCAGCAGCCGATCAGGCCTGGCAGGGGCTGGAAACACCATATATTTT
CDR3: CASSRSGLAGAGNTIYF

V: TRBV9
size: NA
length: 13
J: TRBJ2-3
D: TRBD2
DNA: TGTGCCAGCAGCCCGGCGGGAGGGCGAGCGCAGTATTTT
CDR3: CASSPAGGRAQYF

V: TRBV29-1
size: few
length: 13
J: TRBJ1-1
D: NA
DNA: TGCAGCGTTGACAGGGAGGCGAACACTGAAGCTTTCTTT
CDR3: CSVDREANTEAFF

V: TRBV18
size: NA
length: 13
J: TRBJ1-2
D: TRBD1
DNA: TGTGCCAGCTCACTTATGGACAGGGGAGGCTACACCTTC
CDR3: CASSLMDRGGYTF